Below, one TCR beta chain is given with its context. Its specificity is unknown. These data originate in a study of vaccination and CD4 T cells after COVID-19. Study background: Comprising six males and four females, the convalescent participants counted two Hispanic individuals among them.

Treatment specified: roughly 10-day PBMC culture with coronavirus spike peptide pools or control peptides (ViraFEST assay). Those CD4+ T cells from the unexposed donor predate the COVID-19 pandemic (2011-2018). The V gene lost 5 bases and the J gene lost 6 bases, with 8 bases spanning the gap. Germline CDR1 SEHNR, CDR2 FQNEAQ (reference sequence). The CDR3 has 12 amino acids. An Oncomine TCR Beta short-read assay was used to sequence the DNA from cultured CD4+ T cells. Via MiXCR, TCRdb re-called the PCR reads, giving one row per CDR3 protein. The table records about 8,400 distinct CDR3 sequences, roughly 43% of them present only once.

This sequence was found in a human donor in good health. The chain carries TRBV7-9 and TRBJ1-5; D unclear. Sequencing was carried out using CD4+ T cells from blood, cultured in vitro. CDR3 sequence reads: CASSQSSQPQHF. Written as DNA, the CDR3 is TGTGCCAGCAGCCAATCGTCTCAGCCCCAGCATTTT.